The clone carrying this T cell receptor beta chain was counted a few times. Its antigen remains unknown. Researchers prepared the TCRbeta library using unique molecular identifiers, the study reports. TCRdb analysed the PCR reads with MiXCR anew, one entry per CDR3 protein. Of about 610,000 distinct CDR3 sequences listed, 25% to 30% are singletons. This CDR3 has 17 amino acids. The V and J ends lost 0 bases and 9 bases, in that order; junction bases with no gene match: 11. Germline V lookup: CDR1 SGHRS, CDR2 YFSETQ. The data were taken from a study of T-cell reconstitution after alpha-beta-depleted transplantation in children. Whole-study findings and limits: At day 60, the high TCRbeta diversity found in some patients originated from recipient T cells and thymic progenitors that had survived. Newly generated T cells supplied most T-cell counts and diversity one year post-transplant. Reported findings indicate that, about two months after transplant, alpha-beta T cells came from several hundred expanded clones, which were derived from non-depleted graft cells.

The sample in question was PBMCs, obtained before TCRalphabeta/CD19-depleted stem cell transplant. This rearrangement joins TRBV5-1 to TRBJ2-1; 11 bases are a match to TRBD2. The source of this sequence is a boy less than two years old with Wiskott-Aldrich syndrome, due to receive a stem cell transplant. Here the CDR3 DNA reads TGCGCCAGCAGCTTGGGACTAGCGGGGATGGGTAAAGGTGAGCAGTTCTTC. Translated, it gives CASSLGLAGMGKGEQFF.